Sequencing of this T cell receptor beta chain was carried out in a study of brain T cells in children with intractable seizures. Study findings and constraints: Pre-surgery blood may have been undersampled, hiding some clones.

The table came from immunoSEQ multiplex PCR; TCRdb's copy has only in-frame clones and leaves some out. The table records 95,000 to 120,000 clones, approximately 94% of them present only once. Notes on this clone: No antigen is known for it.

Germline values: CDR1 WNHNN, CDR2 SYGVQD (reference sequence). This CDR3 spans 16 amino acids. Trimming removed 5 bases from V and 4 bases from J, with 20 bases in between. Sequencing was limited to surgery cases with top T cell transcript signatures in brain tissue. The TCR sequence derives from a boy under three years old with hemimegalencephaly and intractable seizures. Specimen: peripheral blood, collected at surgery. The chain combines TRBV10-1 with TRBJ1-1; possibly TRBD1 for D (6 bases). CDR3 sequence (DNA): TGCGCCAGCAGTTTGTGGTCTACAGGGAAGGGCACTGAAGCTTTCTTT. This sequence encodes CASSLWSTGKGTEAFF.